This TCR beta chain was sequenced during a study of T cells in pancreatic ductal adenocarcinoma. The CDR3 totals 16 residues. The germline gives CDR1 SGHRS, CDR2 YFSETQ. Trimming removed 1 base from V and 2 bases from J, with 13 bases in between. Assay: immunoSEQ multiplex PCR; the TCRdb copy retains only in-frame clones and omits some. The table lists 7,500 to 9,500 clones, just under 90% of them singletons. Only one count was recorded for this clone. The antigen is not known. Surgery without prior neoadjuvant therapy was the treatment of the selected pancreatic ductal adenocarcinoma patients. Points from the study as a whole: Mean clonality was about 0.11 in tumors and approximately 0.072 in blood, not significantly different. Tumor-versus-blood clonality comparisons may be biased toward lower tumor diversity. Blood had more productive templates and around 8.6-fold more unique clonotypes than tumor.

The clonotype comes from a human donor with pancreatic ductal adenocarcinoma. This chain joins TRBV5-1 and TRBJ2-1; D unresolved. Sequenced material: PBMCs. The CDR3 sequence is CASSLWVTDPYNEQFF. Here the CDR3 DNA reads TGCGCCAGCAGCTTGTGGGTCACAGACCCCTACAATGAGCAGTTCTTC. Full variable domain (remainder filled in from reference TRBV5-1 and TRBJ2-1): KAGVTQTPRYLIKTRGQQVTLSCSPISGHRSVSWYQQTPGQGLQFLFEYFSETQRNKGNFPGRFSGRQFSNSRSEMNVSTLELGDSALYLCASSLWVTDPYNEQFFGPGTRLTVL.